This T cell receptor (beta chain) stems from a study of T cell changes during pregnancy in multiple sclerosis. The repertoire was sequenced with immunoSEQ multiplex PCR; TCRdb's copy has only in-frame clones and lacks some. The sample contains 80,000 to 100,000 clones, 85% to 95% of which appear only once. V gave up 6 bases and J gave up 5 bases, with 13 bases separating them. The CDR3 has 14 residues. Germline V lookup: CDR1 MNHEY, CDR2 SVGAGI. This receptor was obtained from a female donor with multiple sclerosis, enrolled in a pregnancy study. This specimen was peripheral blood, taken in the first trimester of pregnancy. This chain connects TRBV6-5 to TRBJ2-2; tentative D call: TRBD1 (5 bases). CDR3 in DNA: TGTGCCAGCAGCCTAGGGGTGCCTACCGGGGAGCTGTTTTTT. As protein: CASSLGVPTGELFF.